These T cell receptor beta chains were read from a single sample in a study of T-cell reconstitution after alpha-beta-depleted transplantation in children. TCRdb called the PCR reads again in MiXCR, with one record for every CDR3 protein. Of a few hundred thousand distinct CDR3 sequences in the sample, approximately 12% were seen once. This specimen consisted of PBMCs, mostly from graft donor cells, obtained 360 days after TCRalphabeta/CD19-depleted stem cell transplant. All receptors derive from a male patient aged 10 to 17 who had a stem cell transplant for acute myeloid leukemia, so the T cells may come from the graft donor. Both conserved end residues are part of each CDR3. A D gene is named only where the DNA matches it firmly. Clone sizes are given selectively: once, few, many, or a class where the clone is expanded.

d_call: NA; clone_size: few; v_call: TRBV20-1; j_call: TRBJ2-1; cdr3_aa: CSASYRVLNEQFF; cdr3_nt: TGCAGTGCTAGCTATCGAGTCCTCAATGAGCAGTTCTTC
d_call: TRBD2; clone_size: NA; v_call: TRBV20-1; j_call: TRBJ2-1; cdr3_aa: CSASFVPSGRANEQFF; cdr3_nt: TGCAGTGCTAGTTTCGTGCCCAGCGGGAGGGCCAATGAGCAGTTCTTC
d_call: TRBD1; clone_size: few; v_call: TRBV29-1; j_call: TRBJ1-4; cdr3_aa: CSAGGQGREKLFF; cdr3_nt: TGCAGCGCCGGGGGACAGGGTCGTGAAAAACTGTTTTTT
d_call: NA; clone_size: few; v_call: TRBV24-1; j_call: TRBJ2-7; cdr3_aa: CATSGPGKDEQYF; cdr3_nt: TGTGCCACCAGTGGGCCAGGAAAGGACGAGCAGTACTTC
d_call: NA; clone_size: few; v_call: TRBV5-1; j_call: TRBJ2-7; cdr3_aa: CASSLPGRLDSYEQYF; cdr3_nt: TGCGCCAGCAGCTTACCGGGTCGACTAGATTCCTACGAGCAGTACTTC
d_call: NA; clone_size: few; v_call: TRBV20-1; j_call: TRBJ2-7; cdr3_aa: CSAADLRDEQYF; cdr3_nt: TGCAGTGCCGCGGATTTACGGGACGAGCAGTACTTC
d_call: TRBD2; clone_size: many; v_call: TRBV29-1; j_call: TRBJ2-1; cdr3_aa: CSALTSGRSLSSYNEQFF; cdr3_nt: TGCAGCGCCTTGACTAGCGGGAGGTCTCTTTCCTCCTACAATGAGCAGTTCTTC
d_call: NA; clone_size: NA; v_call: TRBV12-3/TRBV12-4; j_call: TRBJ2-2; cdr3_aa: CASSLKLADVTGELFF; cdr3_nt: TGTGCCAGCAGTTTGAAGCTAGCAGACGTCACCGGGGAGCTGTTTTTT
d_call: TRBD1; clone_size: NA; v_call: TRBV3-1; j_call: TRBJ2-5; cdr3_aa: CASSQGSTGGRETQYF; cdr3_nt: TGTGCCAGCAGCCAAGGTTCGACAGGGGGCCGGGAGACCCAGTACTTC
d_call: TRBD2; clone_size: few; v_call: TRBV27; j_call: TRBJ2-2; cdr3_aa: CASSFGTSGRGGPGELFF; cdr3_nt: TGTGCCAGCAGTTTCGGGACTAGCGGGAGGGGGGGCCCCGGGGAGCTGTTTTTT
d_call: NA; clone_size: NA; v_call: TRBV9; j_call: TRBJ2-7; cdr3_aa: CASSVHPDYEQYF; cdr3_nt: TGTGCCAGCAGCGTTCATCCCGACTACGAGCAGTACTTC
d_call: TRBD2; clone_size: NA; v_call: TRBV5-8; j_call: TRBJ2-1; cdr3_aa: CASSLGRLAGEEPQFF; cdr3_nt: TGTGCCAGCAGCTTGGGGCGACTAGCGGGAGAGGAACCGCAGTTCTTC
d_call: NA; clone_size: NA; v_call: TRBV15; j_call: TRBJ2-7; cdr3_aa: CATSRDKVARGPEEQYF; cdr3_nt: TGTGCCACCAGCAGAGATAAGGTGGCGCGGGGGCCGGAGGAGCAGTACTTC
d_call: NA; clone_size: few; v_call: TRBV12-3/TRBV12-4; j_call: TRBJ2-7; cdr3_aa: CASIGDPYEQYF; cdr3_nt: TGTGCCAGTATTGGGGATCCCTACGAGCAGTACTTC
d_call: NA; clone_size: few; v_call: TRBV5-1; j_call: TRBJ1-1; cdr3_aa: CASSLVVGLEAFF; cdr3_nt: TGCGCCAGCAGCTTGGTGGTGGGTCTCGAAGCTTTCTTT
d_call: NA; clone_size: NA; v_call: TRBV7-2; j_call: TRBJ2-3; cdr3_aa: CASSRGPRGADTQYF; cdr3_nt: TGTGCCAGCAGCCGAGGACCCAGGGGGGCAGATACGCAGTATTTT
d_call: NA; clone_size: NA; v_call: TRBV20-1; j_call: TRBJ1-5; cdr3_aa: CSARGGGPNQPQHF; cdr3_nt: TGCAGTGCTAGAGGAGGGGGTCCCAATCAGCCCCAGCATTTT
d_call: TRBD2; clone_size: NA; v_call: TRBV27; j_call: TRBJ2-1; cdr3_aa: CVSSLTSGGSSYNEQFF; cdr3_nt: TGTGTCAGCAGTTTGACTAGCGGGGGTTCTTCCTACAATGAGCAGTTCTTC
d_call: TRBD1; clone_size: many; v_call: TRBV14; j_call: TRBJ2-1; cdr3_aa: CASSQGVGGQGSYNEQFF; cdr3_nt: TGTGCCAGCAGCCAAGGAGTGGGAGGACAGGGCTCCTACAATGAGCAGTTCTTC
d_call: TRBD1; clone_size: NA; v_call: TRBV3-1; j_call: TRBJ2-1; cdr3_aa: CASYGTGFNEQFF; cdr3_nt: TGTGCCAGCTATGGGACAGGGTTTAATGAGCAGTTCTTC
d_call: NA; clone_size: NA; v_call: TRBV6-2/TRBV6-3; j_call: TRBJ2-2; cdr3_aa: CASSYSPWAAPGELFF; cdr3_nt: TGTGCCAGCAGTTACTCACCCTGGGCCGCTCCCGGGGAGCTGTTTTTT
d_call: NA; clone_size: many; v_call: TRBV7-3; j_call: TRBJ2-3; cdr3_aa: CASSLQGGLADTQYF; cdr3_nt: TGTGCCAGCAGCCTACAGGGTGGGTTAGCAGATACGCAGTATTTT
d_call: TRBD2; clone_size: NA; v_call: TRBV28; j_call: TRBJ2-1; cdr3_aa: CASMVAGVLVDNEQFF; cdr3_nt: TGTGCCAGCATGGTAGCGGGAGTCCTCGTGGACAATGAGCAGTTCTTC
d_call: NA; clone_size: few; v_call: TRBV9; j_call: TRBJ2-3; cdr3_aa: CASSVGTVLWDTDTQYF; cdr3_nt: TGTGCCAGCAGCGTTGGGACTGTTCTTTGGGACACAGATACGCAGTATTTT
d_call: TRBD2; clone_size: NA; v_call: TRBV20-1; j_call: TRBJ2-7; cdr3_aa: CSATGSPPSGGPYEQYF; cdr3_nt: TGCAGTGCTACAGGGTCCCCCCCCTCGGGAGGGCCGTACGAGCAGTACTTC
d_call: TRBD1; clone_size: few; v_call: TRBV6-1; j_call: TRBJ1-5; cdr3_aa: CASRATGANQPQHF; cdr3_nt: TGTGCCAGCAGGGCGACAGGGGCAAATCAGCCCCAGCATTTT
d_call: NA; clone_size: NA; v_call: TRBV11-2; j_call: TRBJ2-7; cdr3_aa: CASSHGGSGASGEQYF; cdr3_nt: TGTGCCAGCAGCCATGGGGGTAGCGGTGCTTCCGGGGAGCAGTACTTC
d_call: NA; clone_size: many; v_call: TRBV6-6; j_call: TRBJ2-7; cdr3_aa: CASSYPVRYEQYF; cdr3_nt: TGTGCCAGCAGTTACCCGGTGCGCTACGAGCAGTACTTC
d_call: NA; clone_size: NA; v_call: TRBV2; j_call: TRBJ2-2; cdr3_aa: CASRETGPGGYQNTGELFF; cdr3_nt: TGTGCCAGCAGAGAGACAGGTCCGGGGGGCTACCAAAACACCGGGGAGCTGTTTTTT
d_call: NA; clone_size: NA; v_call: TRBV7-6; j_call: TRBJ1-2; cdr3_aa: CASSNGRGPREWEYGYTF; cdr3_nt: TGTGCCAGCAGCAACGGCAGGGGACCCCGGGAATGGGAATATGGCTACACCTTC
d_call: NA; clone_size: many; v_call: TRBV27; j_call: TRBJ2-7; cdr3_aa: CASSFSVSYEQYF; cdr3_nt: TGTGCCAGCAGTTTTTCCGTCTCTTACGAGCAGTACTTC
d_call: NA; clone_size: NA; v_call: TRBV7-2; j_call: TRBJ2-1; cdr3_aa: CASSLAPSNEQFF; cdr3_nt: TGTGCCAGCAGCTTAGCTCCGAGCAATGAGCAGTTCTTC
d_call: TRBD2; clone_size: many; v_call: TRBV10-3; j_call: TRBJ2-1; cdr3_aa: CAISDSGRAKAGYGEQFF; cdr3_nt: TGTGCCATCAGCGATAGCGGGAGGGCTAAAGCAGGGTATGGTGAGCAGTTCTTC
d_call: NA; clone_size: few; v_call: TRBV7-2; j_call: TRBJ2-5; cdr3_aa: CASSRTGTQETQYF; cdr3_nt: TGTGCCAGCAGCCGGACTGGTACGCAAGAGACCCAGTACTTC
d_call: NA; clone_size: many; v_call: TRBV12-3/TRBV12-4; j_call: TRBJ2-1; cdr3_aa: CAIREMGYNEQFF; cdr3_nt: TGTGCCATCCGGGAGATGGGATACAATGAGCAGTTCTTC
d_call: TRBD1; clone_size: few; v_call: TRBV28; j_call: TRBJ1-2; cdr3_aa: CASTGGGEGARDGYTF; cdr3_nt: TGTGCCAGCACCGGAGGGGGGGAGGGGGCTAGGGATGGCTACACCTTC
d_call: NA; clone_size: many; v_call: TRBV5-6; j_call: TRBJ2-3; cdr3_aa: CASSLARDTTDTQYF; cdr3_nt: TGTGCCAGCAGCTTGGCTAGGGATACGACAGATACGCAGTATTTT
d_call: NA; clone_size: many; v_call: TRBV20-1; j_call: TRBJ2-6; cdr3_aa: CSARDLASGANVLTF; cdr3_nt: TGCAGTGCTAGAGACCTAGCCTCTGGGGCCAACGTCCTGACTTTC
d_call: NA; clone_size: NA; v_call: TRBV28; j_call: TRBJ1-2; cdr3_aa: CASSNSGKRYGYTF; cdr3_nt: TGTGCCAGCAGCAATTCCGGGAAGCGCTATGGCTACACCTTC
d_call: NA; clone_size: many; v_call: TRBV9; j_call: TRBJ2-2; cdr3_aa: CASSPPLLVTGELFF; cdr3_nt: TGTGCCAGCAGCCCCCCCCTTCTAGTCACCGGGGAGCTGTTTTTT